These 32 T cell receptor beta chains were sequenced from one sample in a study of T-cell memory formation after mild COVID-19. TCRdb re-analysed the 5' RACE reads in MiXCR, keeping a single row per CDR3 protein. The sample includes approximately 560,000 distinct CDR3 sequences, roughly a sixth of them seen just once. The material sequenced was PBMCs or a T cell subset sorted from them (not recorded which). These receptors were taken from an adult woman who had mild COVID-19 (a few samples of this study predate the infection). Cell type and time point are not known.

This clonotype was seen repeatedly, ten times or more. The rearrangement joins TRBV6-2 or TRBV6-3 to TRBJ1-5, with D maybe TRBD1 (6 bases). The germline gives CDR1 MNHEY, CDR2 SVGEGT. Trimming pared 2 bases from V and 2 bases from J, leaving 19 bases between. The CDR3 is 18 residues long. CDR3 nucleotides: TGTGCCAGCAGTTACGCCAAGATAACAGGGATCGGCAATCAGCCCCAGCATTTT. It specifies CASSYAKITGIGNQPQHF.

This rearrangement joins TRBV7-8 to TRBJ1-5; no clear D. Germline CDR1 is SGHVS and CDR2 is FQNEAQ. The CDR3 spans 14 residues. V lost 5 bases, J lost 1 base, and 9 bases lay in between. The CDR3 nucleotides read TGTGCCAGCAGCCCACATAGGAGCAATCAGCCCCAGCATTTT. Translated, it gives CASSPHRSNQPQHF.

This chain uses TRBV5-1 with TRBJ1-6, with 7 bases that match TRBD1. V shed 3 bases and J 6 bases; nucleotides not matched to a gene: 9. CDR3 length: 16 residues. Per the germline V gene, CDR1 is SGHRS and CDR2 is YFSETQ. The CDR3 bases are TGCGCCAGCAGCTCACCCACGGGACAGATTAATTCACCCCTCCACTTT. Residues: CASSSPTGQINSPLHF.

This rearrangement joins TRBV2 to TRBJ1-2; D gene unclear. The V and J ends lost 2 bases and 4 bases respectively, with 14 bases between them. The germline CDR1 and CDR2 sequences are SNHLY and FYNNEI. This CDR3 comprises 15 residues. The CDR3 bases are TGTGCCAGCAGTGAAAGCTTGATGCGGGGCTATGGCTACACCTTC. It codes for CASSESLMRGYGYTF.

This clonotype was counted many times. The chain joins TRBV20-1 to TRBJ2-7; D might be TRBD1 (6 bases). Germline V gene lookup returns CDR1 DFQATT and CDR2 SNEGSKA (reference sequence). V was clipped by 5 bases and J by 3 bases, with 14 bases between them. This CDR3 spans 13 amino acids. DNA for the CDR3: TGCAGTGCTCCAACGGCAGGGGACTACGAGCAGTACTTC. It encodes CSAPTAGDYEQYF.

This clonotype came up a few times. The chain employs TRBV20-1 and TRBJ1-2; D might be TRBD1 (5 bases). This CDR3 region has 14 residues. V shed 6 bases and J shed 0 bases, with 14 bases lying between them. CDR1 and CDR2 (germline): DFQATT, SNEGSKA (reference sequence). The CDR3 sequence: CSAPGEDANYGYTF. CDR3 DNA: TGCAGTGCCCCGGGGGAGGATGCTAACTATGGCTACACCTTC.

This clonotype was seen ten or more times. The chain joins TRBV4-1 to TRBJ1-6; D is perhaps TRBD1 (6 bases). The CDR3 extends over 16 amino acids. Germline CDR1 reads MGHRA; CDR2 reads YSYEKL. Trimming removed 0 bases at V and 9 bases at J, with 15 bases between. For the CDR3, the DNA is TGCGCCAGCAGCCAAGAAGGGGTCGGACAGTCTTCACCCCTCCACTTT. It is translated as CASSQEGVGQSSPLHF.

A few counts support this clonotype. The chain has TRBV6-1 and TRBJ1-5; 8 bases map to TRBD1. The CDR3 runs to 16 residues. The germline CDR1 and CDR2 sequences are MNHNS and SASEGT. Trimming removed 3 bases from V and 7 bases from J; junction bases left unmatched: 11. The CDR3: CASSDKYQGAGQPQHF. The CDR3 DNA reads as TGTGCCAGCAGTGACAAATATCAGGGGGCCGGGCAGCCCCAGCATTTT.

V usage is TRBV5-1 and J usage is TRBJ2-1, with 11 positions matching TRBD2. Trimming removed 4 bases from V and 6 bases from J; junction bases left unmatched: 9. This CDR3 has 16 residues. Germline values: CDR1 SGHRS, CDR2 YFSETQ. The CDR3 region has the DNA TGCGCCAGCAGCGGAAGACTAGCGGGGTTAGGCAATGAGCAGTTCTTC. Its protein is CASSGRLAGLGNEQFF.

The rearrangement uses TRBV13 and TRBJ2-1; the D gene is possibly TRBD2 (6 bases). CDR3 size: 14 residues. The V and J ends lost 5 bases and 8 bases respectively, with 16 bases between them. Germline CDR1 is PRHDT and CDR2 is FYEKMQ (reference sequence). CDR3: CASSPGLSRDEQFF. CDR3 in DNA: TGTGCCAGCAGCCCGGGACTCTCGCGTGATGAGCAGTTCTTC.

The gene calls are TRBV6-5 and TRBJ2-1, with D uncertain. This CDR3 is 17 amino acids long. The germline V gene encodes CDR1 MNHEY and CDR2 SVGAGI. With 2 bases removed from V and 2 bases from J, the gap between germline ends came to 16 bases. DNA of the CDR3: TGTGCCAGCAGTTACAGCGCATCTTTGGGCCCCTACAATGAGCAGTTCTTC. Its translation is CASSYSASLGPYNEQFF.

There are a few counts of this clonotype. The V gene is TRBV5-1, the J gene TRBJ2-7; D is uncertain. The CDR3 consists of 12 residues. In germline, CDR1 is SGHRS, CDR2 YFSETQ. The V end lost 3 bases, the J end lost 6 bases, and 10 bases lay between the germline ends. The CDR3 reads CASSSYPSEQYF. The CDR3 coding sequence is TGCGCCAGCAGCTCCTATCCGTCCGAGCAGTACTTC.

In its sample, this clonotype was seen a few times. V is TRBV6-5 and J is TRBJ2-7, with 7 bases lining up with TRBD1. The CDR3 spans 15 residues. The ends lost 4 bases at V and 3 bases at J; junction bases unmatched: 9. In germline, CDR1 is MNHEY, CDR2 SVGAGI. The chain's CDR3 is CASSSFPGQLYEQYF. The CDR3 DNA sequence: TGTGCCAGCAGTTCCTTCCCGGGACAGCTCTACGAGCAGTACTTC.

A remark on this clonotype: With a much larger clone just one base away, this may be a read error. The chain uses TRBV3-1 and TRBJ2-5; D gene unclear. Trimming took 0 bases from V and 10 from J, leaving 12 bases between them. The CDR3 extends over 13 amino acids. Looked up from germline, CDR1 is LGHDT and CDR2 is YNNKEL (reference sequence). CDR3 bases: TGTGCCAGCAGCCAAGATCCCAAGCAGAACCAGTACTTC. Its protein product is CASSQDPKQNQYF.

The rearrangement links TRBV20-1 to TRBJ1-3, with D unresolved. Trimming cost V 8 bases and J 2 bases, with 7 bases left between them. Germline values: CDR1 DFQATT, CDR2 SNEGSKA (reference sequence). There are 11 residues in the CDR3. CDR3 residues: CSTRAGNTIYF. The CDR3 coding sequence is TGCAGTACGCGGGCTGGAAACACCATATATTTT.

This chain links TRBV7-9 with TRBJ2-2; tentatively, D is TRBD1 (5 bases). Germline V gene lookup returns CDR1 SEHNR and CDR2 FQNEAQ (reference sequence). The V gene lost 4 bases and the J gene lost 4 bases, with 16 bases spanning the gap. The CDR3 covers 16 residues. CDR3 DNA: TGTGCCAGCAGCTGGCCTGGAAAAGGGGTCACCGGGGAGCTGTTTTTT. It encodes CASSWPGKGVTGELFF. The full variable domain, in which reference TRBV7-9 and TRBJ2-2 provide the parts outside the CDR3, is DTGVSQNPRHKITKRGQNVTFRCDPISEHNRLYWYRQTLGQGPEFLTYFQNEAQLEKSRLLSDRFSAERPKGSFSTLEIQRTEQGDSAMYLCASSWPGKGVTGELFFGEGSRLTVL.

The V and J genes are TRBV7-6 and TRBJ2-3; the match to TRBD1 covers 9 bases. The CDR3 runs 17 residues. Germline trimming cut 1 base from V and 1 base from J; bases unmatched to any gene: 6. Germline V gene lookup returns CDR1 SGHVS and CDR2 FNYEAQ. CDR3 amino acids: CASSLVPTGGGTDTQYF. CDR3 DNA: TGTGCCAGCAGCTTAGTGCCGACAGGGGGTGGCACAGATACGCAGTATTTT.

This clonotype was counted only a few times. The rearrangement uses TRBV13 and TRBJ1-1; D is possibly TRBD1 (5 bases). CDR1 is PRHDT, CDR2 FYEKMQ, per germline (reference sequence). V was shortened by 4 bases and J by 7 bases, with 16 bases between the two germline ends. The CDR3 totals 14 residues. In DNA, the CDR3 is TGTGCCAGCAGCTCCCAGCGTGACAGACGTGAAGCTTTCTTT. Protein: CASSSQRDRREAFF.

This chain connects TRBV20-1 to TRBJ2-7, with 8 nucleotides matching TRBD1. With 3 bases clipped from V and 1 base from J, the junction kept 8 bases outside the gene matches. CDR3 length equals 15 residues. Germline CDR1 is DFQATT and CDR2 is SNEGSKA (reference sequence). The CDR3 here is CSARMGQANSYEQYF. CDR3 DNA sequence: TGCAGTGCTAGGATGGGACAGGCAAATTCCTACGAGCAGTACTTC.

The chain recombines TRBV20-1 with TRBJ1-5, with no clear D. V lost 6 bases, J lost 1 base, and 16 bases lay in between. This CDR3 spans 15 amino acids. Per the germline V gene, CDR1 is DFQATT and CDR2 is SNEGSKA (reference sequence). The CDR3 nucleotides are TGCAGTGCGAGGTCCGAGGGTCGGAGCAATCAGCCCCAGCATTTT. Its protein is CSARSEGRSNQPQHF.

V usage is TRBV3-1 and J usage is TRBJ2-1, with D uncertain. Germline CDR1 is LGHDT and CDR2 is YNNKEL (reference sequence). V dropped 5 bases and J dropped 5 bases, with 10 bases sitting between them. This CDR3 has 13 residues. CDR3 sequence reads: CASSAHPDNEQFF. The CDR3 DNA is TGTGCCAGCAGCGCACATCCCGACAATGAGCAGTTCTTC.

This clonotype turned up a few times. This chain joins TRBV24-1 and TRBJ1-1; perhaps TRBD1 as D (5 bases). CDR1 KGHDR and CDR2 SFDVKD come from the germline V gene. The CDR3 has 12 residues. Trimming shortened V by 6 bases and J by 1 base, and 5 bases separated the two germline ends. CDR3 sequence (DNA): TGTGCCACCAGTCAGGGGAACACTGAAGCTTTCTTT. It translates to CATSQGNTEAFF.

CDR3 loop: CASSPGLAATQETQYF. DNA for the CDR3: TGCGCCAGCAGCCCTGGACTAGCGGCAACCCAAGAGACCCAGTACTTC. The chain carries TRBV4-1 and TRBJ2-5; 10 nucleotides align to TRBD2. The CDR3 runs to 16 residues. J gave up 1 base and V 4 bases, and 6 bases lay outside the gene matches. Germline CDR1 MGHRA, CDR2 YSYEKL.

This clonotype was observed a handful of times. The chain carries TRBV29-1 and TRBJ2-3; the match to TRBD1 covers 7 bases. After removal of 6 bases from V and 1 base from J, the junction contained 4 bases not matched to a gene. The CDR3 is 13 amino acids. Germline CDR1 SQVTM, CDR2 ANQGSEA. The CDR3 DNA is TGCAGCGTGGTTGACAGGGGCACAGATACGCAGTATTTT. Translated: CSVVDRGTDTQYF.

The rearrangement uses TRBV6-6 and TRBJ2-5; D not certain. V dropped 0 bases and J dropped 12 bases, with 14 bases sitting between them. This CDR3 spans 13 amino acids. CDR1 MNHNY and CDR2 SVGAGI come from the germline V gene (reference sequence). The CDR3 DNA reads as TGTGCCAGCAGTTACTCAGATATAGGCCCGAAGTACTTC. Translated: CASSYSDIGPKYF.

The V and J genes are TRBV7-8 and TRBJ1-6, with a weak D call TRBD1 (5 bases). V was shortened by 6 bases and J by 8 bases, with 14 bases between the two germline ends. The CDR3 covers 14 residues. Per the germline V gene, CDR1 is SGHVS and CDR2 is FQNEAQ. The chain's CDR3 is CASSWGERHSPLHF. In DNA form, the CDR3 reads TGTGCCAGCAGTTGGGGCGAAAGGCATTCACCCCTCCACTTT. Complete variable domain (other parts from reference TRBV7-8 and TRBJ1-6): GAGVSQSPRYKVAKRGQDVALRCDPISGHVSLFWYQQALGQGPEFLTYFQNEAQLDKSGLPSDRFFAERPEGSVSTLKIQRTQQEDSAVYLCASSWGERHSPLHFGNGTRLTVT.

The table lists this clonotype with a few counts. The DNA of the CDR3 is TGTGCCAGCAGTATACCGGGACTAACAGAGACCCAGTACTTC. Protein product: CASSIPGLTETQYF. V is TRBV7-9 and J is TRBJ2-5; the match to TRBD2 covers 7 bases. The length of the CDR3 is 14 residues. J gave up 4 bases and V 6 bases, and 8 bases lay outside the gene matches. The germline gives CDR1 SEHNR, CDR2 FQNEAQ (reference sequence).

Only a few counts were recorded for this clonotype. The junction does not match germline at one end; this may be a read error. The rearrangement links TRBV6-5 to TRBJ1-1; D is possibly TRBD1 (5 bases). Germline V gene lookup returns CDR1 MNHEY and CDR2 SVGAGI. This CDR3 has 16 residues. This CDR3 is CASSWTRGDGNAEAFF. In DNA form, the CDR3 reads TGTGCCAGCAGTTGGACCCGGGGGGACGGGAACGCTGAAGCTTTCTTT.

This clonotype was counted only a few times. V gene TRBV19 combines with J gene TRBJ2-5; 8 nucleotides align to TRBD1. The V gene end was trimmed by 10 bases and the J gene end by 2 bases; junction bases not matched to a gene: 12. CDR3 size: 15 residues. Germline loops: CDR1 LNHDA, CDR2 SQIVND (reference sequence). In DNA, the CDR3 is TGTGCCACTCCAAAAGTGACAGGGGATCAAGAGACCCAGTACTTC. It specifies CATPKVTGDQETQYF.

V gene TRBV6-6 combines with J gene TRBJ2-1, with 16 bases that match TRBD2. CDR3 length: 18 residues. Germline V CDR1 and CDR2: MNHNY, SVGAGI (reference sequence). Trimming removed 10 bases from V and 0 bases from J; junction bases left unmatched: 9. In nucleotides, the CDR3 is TGTGCCATAGCGGGACTAGCGGGGGGGAGCAGCTCCTACAATGAGCAGTTCTTC. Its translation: CAIAGLAGGSSSYNEQFF.

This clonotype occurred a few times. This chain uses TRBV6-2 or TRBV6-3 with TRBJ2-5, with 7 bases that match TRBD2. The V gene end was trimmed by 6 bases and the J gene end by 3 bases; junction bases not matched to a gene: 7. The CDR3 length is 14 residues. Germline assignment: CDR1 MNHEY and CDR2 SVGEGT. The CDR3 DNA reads TGTGCCAGCAGGAGGGCTAGCGGAAAAGAGACCCAGTACTTC. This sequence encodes CASRRASGKETQYF.

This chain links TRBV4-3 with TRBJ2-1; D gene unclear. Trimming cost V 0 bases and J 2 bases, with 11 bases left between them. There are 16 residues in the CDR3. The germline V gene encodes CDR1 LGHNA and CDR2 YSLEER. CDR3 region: CASSQDRRSTYNEQFF. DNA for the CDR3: TGCGCCAGCAGCCAAGATCGCAGGAGCACCTACAATGAGCAGTTCTTC.